This paragraph covers one T cell receptor beta chain sequence. Its antigen is still unknown. The record has no base qualities; no much larger clone is one base away. The source of the sample is a study of T cell responses to AZD1222 COVID-19 vaccine (dated by TCRdb to the early 2020s). Notes on the research overall: A total of over 230 trial participants underwent TCR sequencing, of whom about 200 had received two doses of AZD1222 and approximately 26 had received two doses of the MenACWY control vaccine. Trial participants were enrolled by age into subgroups of 18-55, 56-69 and 70-plus years, and around 150, 29 and 61 TCR-sequenced participants, respectively, were included in these subgroups.

The time point label corresponds to: about 28 days (+/-7) after the second vaccine dose. AZD1222 recipients given second doses at about 4 weeks or at about 12 weeks were pooled, since spike-specific TCR depth and breadth were not found to differ between the two schedules. Vaccinee samples were obtained from the UK trials COV001 and COV002, which included a single-blind randomized controlled phase 2/3 trial of AZD1222 (ChAdOx1 nCoV-19) in healthy adults. For TCRbeta chain sequencing, PBMC samples were collected from trial participants at day 0 and at day 28 after the second dose. Measured from the cysteine to the phenylalanine, the CDR3 is 16 residues long. The entry retains the CDR3 DNA only, 48 bases that are in frame from base 1. V trim: 3 bases; J trim: 10 bases; unmatched bases: 7. In the germline V gene, CDR1 corresponds to SGHTA and CDR2 to FQGTGA. The CDR3 regions of human TCRbeta chains were analyzed by immunosequencing. Regarding the original processing steps: Repertoire TCRs were checked for matches against a reference library of SARS-CoV-2-specific TCRs that had been generated using the MIRA antigen-specificity platform. Breadth meant the fraction of unique TCRs that were SARS-CoV-2-associated, whereas depth meant the fraction of total T cells that were SARS-CoV-2-associated. Using the MIRA data, each spike-specific TCR was assigned both to the spike region to which the TCR was reactive and to a CD4 or CD8 class. Log10-transformed breadth and depth values were compared by one-way ANOVA with Sidak's multiple comparisons tests. Not all clones reach the TCRdb copy of this immuneACCESS table, which keeps in-frame sequences only. Checked studies attribute under half of the gap to unresolved V genes and leave the rest unexplained. V and J calls and clone size come straight from that table; D and trimming were deduced from the DNA. The sample contains approximately 270,000 clones, almost 95% of them found a single time. The ten biggest clones cover roughly 0.5% of the sample.

Here is what the overall study found, with its caveats: No day 14 peak-response samples were available, so repertoires were characterized only after the peak T cell response. Conclusions about previously exposed vaccinees are limited because only a handful of AZD1222 recipients were SARS-CoV-2 seropositive at baseline. Reportedly, almost half of the unique spike-specific TCRs recognized epitopes lying outside the regions that are mutated in the B.1.351 and B.1.1.7 variants. The 56-69-year group was small, and its depth increase did not reach significance, likely because of low power. Spike-specific TCR breadth and depth rose significantly after two AZD1222 doses compared with day 0 and with MenACWY recipients. Participants were mostly white British, with more females than males. The authors suggested clonal diversity may have been underestimated. Vaccine-associated CD4 TCRs spanned the whole spike protein, with dominant responses in regions 160-218 and 743-854.

This TCR was recovered from an adult who received the AZD1222 COVID-19 vaccine. The V and J segments used are TRBV7-3 and TRBJ1-6, with 12 middle bases fitting TRBD1. The sample in question was peripheral blood, obtained 28 days after the second AZD1222 dose. The CDR3 protein sequence reads: CASSFRDRGRGSPLHF. The sequence in DNA is TGTGCCAGCAGCTTCCGGGACAGGGGGCGCGGGTCACCCCTCCACTTT.